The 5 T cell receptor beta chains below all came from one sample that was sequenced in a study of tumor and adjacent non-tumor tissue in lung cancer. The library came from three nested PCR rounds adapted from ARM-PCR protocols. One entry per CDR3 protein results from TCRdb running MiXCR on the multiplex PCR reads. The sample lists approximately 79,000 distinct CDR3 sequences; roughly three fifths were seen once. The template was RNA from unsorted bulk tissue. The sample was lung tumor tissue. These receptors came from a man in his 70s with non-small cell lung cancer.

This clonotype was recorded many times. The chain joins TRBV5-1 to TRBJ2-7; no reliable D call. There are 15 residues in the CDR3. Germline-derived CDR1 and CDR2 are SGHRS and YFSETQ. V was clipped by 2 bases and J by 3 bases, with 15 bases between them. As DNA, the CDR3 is TGCGCCAGCAGCTTAAATACAGCAAACTACTACGAGCAGTACTTC. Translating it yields CASSLNTANYYEQYF.

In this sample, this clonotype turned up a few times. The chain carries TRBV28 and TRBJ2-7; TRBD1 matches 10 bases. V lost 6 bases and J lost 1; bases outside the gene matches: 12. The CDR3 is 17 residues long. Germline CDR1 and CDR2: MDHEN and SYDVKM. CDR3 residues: CASSPRWLDRGSYEQYF. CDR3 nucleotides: TGTGCCAGCAGCCCCCGCTGGTTGGACAGGGGGTCCTACGAGCAGTACTTC.

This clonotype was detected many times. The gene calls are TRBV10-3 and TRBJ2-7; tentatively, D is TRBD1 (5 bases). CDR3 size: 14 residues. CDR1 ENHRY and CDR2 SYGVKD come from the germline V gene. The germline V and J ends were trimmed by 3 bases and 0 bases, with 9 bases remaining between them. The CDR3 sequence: CAISERQLSYEQYF. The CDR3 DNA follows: TGTGCCATCAGTGAAAGACAGCTCTCCTACGAGCAGTACTTC.

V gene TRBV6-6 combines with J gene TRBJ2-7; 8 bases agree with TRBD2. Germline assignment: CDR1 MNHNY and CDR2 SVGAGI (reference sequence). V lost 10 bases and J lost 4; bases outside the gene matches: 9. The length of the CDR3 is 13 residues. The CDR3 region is CATSGGTSYEQYF. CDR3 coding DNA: TGTGCCACGAGCGGGGGCACCTCTTACGAGCAGTACTTC.

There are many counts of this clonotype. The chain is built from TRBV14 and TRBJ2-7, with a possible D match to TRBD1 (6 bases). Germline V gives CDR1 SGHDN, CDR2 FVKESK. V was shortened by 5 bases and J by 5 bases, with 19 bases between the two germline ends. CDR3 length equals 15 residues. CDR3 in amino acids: CASSSYQGNLNEQYF. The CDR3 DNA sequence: TGTGCCAGCAGCTCGTACCAGGGGAATCTGAACGAGCAGTACTTC. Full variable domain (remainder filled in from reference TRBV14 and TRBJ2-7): EAGVTQFPSHSVIEKGQTVTLRCDPISGHDNLYWYRRVMGKEIKFLLHFVKESKQDESGMPNNRFLAERTGGTYSTLKVQPAELEDSGVYFCASSSYQGNLNEQYFGPGTRLTVT.